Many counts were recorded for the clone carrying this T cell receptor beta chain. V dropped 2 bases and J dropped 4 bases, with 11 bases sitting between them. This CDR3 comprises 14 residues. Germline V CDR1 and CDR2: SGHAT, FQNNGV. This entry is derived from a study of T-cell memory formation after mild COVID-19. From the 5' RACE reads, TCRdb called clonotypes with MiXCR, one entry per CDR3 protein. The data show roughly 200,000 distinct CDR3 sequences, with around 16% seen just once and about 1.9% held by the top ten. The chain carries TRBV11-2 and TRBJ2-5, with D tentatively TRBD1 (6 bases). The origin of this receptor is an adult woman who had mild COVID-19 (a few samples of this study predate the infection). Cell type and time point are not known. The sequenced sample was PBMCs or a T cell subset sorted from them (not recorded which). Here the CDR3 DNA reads TGTGCCAGCAGCTTACCAGGGGTGAGAGAGACCCAGTACTTC. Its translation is CASSLPGVRETQYF. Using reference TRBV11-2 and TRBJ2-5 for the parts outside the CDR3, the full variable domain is EAGVAQSPRYKIIEKRQSVAFWCNPISGHATLYWYQQILGQGPKLLIQFQNNGVVDDSQLPKDRFSAERLKGVDSTLKIQPAKLEDSAVYLCASSLPGVRETQYFGPGTRLLVL.